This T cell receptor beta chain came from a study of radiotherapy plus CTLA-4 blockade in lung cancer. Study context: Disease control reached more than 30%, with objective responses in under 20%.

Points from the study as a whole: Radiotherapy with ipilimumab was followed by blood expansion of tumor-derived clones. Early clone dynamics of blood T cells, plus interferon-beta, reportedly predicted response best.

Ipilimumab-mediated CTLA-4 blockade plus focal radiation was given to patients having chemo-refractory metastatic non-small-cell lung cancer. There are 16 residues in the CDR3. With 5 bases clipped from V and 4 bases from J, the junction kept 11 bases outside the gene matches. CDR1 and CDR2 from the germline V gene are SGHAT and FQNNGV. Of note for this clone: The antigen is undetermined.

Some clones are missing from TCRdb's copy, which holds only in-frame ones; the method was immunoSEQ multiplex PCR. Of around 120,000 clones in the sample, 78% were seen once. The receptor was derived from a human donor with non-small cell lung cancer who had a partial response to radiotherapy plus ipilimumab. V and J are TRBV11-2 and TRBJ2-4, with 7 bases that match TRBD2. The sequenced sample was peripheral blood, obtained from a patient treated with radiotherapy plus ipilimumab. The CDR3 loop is CASSRTTGTTKNIQYF. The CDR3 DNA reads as TGTGCCAGCAGCCGCACTACCGGGACTACAAAAAACATTCAGTACTTC. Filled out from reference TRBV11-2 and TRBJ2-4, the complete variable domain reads EAGVAQSPRYKIIEKRQSVAFWCNPISGHATLYWYQQILGQGPKLLIQFQNNGVVDDSQLPKDRFSAERLKGVDSTLKIQPAKLEDSAVYLCASSRTTGTTKNIQYFGAGTRLSVL.